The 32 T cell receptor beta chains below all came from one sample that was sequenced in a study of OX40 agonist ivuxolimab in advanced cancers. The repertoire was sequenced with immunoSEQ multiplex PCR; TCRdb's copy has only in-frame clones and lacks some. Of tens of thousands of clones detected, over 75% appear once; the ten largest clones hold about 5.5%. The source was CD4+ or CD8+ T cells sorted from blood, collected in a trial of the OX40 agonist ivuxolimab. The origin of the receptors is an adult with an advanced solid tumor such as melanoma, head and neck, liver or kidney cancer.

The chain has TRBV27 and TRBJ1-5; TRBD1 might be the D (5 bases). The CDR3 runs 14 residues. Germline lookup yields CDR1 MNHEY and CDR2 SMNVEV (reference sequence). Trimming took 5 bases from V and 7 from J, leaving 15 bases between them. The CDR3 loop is CASSPRGSQQPQHF. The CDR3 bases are TGTGCCAGCAGTCCCCGGGGCTCGCAGCAGCCCCAGCATTTT.

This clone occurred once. The CDR3: CASSHRDRGYEQYF. CDR3 sequence (DNA): TGTGCCAGCAGCCATAGGGACAGGGGGTACGAGCAGTACTTC. The chain recombines TRBV13 with TRBJ2-7; 11 bases line up with TRBD1. V shed 5 bases, J shed 4 bases, and the junction held 4 bases outside the gene matches. The CDR3 has 14 residues. The V gene's germline CDR1 is PRHDT and CDR2 FYEKMQ (reference sequence).

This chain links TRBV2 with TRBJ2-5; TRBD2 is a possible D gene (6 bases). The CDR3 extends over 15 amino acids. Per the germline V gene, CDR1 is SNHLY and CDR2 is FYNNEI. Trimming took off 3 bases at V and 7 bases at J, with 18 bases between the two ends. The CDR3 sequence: CASSDGGQPSGTQYF. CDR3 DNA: TGTGCCAGCAGTGACGGAGGGCAGCCGTCAGGGACCCAGTACTTC.

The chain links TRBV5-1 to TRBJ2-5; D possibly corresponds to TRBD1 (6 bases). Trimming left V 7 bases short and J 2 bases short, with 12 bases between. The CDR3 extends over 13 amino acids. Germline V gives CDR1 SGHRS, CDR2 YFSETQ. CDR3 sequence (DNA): TGCGCCAGCTTCAGAACAGGGCAAGAGACCCAGTACTTC. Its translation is CASFRTGQETQYF.

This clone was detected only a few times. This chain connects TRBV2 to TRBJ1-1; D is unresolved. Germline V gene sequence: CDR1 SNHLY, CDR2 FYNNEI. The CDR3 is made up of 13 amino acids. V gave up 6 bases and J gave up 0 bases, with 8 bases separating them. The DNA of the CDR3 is TGTGCCAGCAGACAGTACATGAACACTGAAGCTTTCTTT. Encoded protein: CASRQYMNTEAFF.

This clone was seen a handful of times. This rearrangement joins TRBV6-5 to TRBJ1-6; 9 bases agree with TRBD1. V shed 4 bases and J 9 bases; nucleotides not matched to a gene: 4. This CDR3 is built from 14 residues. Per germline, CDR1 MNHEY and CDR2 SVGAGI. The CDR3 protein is CASSSQGALSPLHF. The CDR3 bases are TGTGCCAGCAGTTCACAGGGGGCCCTTTCACCCCTCCACTTT.

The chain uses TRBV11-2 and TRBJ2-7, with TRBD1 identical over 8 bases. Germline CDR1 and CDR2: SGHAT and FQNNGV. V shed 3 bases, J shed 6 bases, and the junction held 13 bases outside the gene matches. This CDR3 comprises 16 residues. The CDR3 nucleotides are TGTGCCAGCAGCTTCCAAGGACAGGGTGCCGGGTCCGAGCAGTACTTC. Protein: CASSFQGQGAGSEQYF. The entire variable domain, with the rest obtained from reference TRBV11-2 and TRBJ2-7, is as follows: EAGVAQSPRYKIIEKRQSVAFWCNPISGHATLYWYQQILGQGPKLLIQFQNNGVVDDSQLPKDRFSAERLKGVDSTLKIQPAKLEDSAVYLCASSFQGQGAGSEQYFGPGTRLTVT.

The chain's CDR3 is CASSVGQGDSYEQYF. The CDR3 DNA sequence: TGTGCCAGCAGCGTGGGACAGGGGGACTCCTACGAGCAGTACTTC. V gene TRBV5-4 combines with J gene TRBJ2-7, with 11 bases identical to TRBD1. The germline gives CDR1 SGHNT, CDR2 YYREEE (reference sequence). The CDR3 is made up of 15 amino acids. Trimming removed 4 bases from V and 0 bases from J; junction bases left unmatched: 3.

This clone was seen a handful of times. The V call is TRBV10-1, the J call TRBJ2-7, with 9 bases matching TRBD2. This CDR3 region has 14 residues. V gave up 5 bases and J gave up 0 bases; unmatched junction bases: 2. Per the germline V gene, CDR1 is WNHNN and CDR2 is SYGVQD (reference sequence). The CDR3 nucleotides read TGCGCCAGCAGTCTAGCGGGAAGCTCCTACGAGCAGTACTTC. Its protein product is CASSLAGSSYEQYF.

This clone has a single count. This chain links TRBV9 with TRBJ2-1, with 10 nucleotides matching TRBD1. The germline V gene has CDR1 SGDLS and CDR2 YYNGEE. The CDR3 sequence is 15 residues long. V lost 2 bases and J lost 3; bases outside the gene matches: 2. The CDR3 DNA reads TGTGCCAGCAGCGTGGGACAGGGGCGCTACAATGAGCAGTTCTTC. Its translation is CASSVGQGRYNEQFF.

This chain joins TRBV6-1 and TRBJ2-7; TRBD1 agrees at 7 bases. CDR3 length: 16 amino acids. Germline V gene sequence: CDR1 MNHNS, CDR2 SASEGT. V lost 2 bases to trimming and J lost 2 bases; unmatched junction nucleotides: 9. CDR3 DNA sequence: TGTGCCAGCAGTGAAAGGGGGCTAGCCCTAACCTACGAGCAGTACTTC. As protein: CASSERGLALTYEQYF.

The DNA of the CDR3 is TGTGCCAGCAGTGATTCTGTCGAAGCAGGGGAGGTAGCCACTGAAGCTTTCTTT. It is translated as CASSDSVEAGEVATEAFF. The chain has TRBV2 and TRBJ1-1, with D tentatively TRBD1 (6 bases). CDR1 and CDR2 from the germline V gene are SNHLY and FYNNEI. CDR3 length: 18 residues. V lost 3 bases to trimming and J lost 4 bases, with 24 bases between them. The full variable domain, completed using reference TRBV2 and TRBJ1-1, is EPEVTQTPSHQVTQMGQEVILRCVPISNHLYFYWYRQILGQKVEFLVSFYNNEISEKSEIFDDQFSVERPDGSNFTLKIRSTKLEDSAMYFCASSDSVEAGEVATEAFFGQGTRLTVV.

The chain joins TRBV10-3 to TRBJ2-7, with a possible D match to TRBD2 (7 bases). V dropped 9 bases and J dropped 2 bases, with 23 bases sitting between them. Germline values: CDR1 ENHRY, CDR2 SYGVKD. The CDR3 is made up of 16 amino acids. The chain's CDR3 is CAIGGSGPQPTYEQYF. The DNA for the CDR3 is TGTGCCATAGGGGGTAGCGGGCCCCAACCTACCTACGAGCAGTACTTC.

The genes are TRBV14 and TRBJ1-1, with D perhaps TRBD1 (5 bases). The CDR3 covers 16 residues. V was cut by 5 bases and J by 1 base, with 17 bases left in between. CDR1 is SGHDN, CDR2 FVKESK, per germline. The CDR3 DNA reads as TGTGCCAGCAGCGAGGGACGTTCTAGTAGGAACACTGAAGCTTTCTTT. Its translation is CASSEGRSSRNTEAFF.

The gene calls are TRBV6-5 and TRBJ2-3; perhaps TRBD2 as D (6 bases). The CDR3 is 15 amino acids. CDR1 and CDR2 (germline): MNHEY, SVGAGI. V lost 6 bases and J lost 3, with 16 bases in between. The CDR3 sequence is CASSPSLARTDTQYF. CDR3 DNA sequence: TGTGCCAGCAGCCCCAGCCTAGCGCGAACAGATACGCAGTATTTT.

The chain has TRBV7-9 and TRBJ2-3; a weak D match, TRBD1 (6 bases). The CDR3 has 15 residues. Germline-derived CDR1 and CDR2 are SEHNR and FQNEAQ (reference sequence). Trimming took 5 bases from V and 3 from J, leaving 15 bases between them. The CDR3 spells CASSPGQRWTDTQYF. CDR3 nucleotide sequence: TGTGCCAGCAGCCCCGGACAGCGCTGGACAGATACGCAGTATTTT.

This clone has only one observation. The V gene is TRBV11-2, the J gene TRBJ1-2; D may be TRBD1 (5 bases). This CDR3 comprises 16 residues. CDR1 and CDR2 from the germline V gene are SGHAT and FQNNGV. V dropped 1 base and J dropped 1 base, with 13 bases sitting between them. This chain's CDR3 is CASSLGWGTFNYGYTF. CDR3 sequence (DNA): TGTGCCAGCAGCTTAGGGTGGGGCACCTTTAACTATGGCTACACCTTC. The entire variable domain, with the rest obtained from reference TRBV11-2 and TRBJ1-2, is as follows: EAGVAQSPRYKIIEKRQSVAFWCNPISGHATLYWYQQILGQGPKLLIQFQNNGVVDDSQLPKDRFSAERLKGVDSTLKIQPAKLEDSAVYLCASSLGWGTFNYGYTFGSGTRLTVV.

The CDR3 sequence: CASSEPGLAGNTGELFF. CDR3 DNA: TGTGCCAGCAGCGAACCGGGACTAGCGGGAAACACCGGGGAGCTGTTTTTT. The J gene is TRBJ2-2, the V gene TRBV5-5; TRBD2 agrees at 13 bases. V dropped 4 bases and J dropped 2; count of bases not matched to a gene: 5. CDR1 SGHKS and CDR2 YYEKEE come from the germline V gene (reference sequence). The CDR3 is 17 amino acids. Using reference TRBV5-5 and TRBJ2-2 for the parts outside the CDR3, the full variable domain is DAGVTQSPTHLIKTRGQQVTLRCSPISGHKSVSWYQQVLGQGPQFIFQYYEKEERGRGNFPDRFSARQFPNYSSELNVNALLLGDSALYLCASSEPGLAGNTGELFFGEGSRLTVL.

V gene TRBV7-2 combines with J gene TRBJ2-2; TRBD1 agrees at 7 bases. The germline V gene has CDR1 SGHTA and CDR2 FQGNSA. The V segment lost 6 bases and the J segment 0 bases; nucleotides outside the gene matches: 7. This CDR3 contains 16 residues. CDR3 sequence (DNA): TGTGCCAGCAGGCCAGACAGGGCTTCGAACACCGGGGAGCTGTTTTTT. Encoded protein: CASRPDRASNTGELFF. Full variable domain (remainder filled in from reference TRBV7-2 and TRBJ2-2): GAGVSQSPSNKVTEKGKDVELRCDPISGHTALYWYRQSLGQGLEFLIYFQGNSAPDKSGLPSDRFSAERTGGSVSTLTIQRTQQEDSAVYLCASRPDRASNTGELFFGEGSRLTVL.

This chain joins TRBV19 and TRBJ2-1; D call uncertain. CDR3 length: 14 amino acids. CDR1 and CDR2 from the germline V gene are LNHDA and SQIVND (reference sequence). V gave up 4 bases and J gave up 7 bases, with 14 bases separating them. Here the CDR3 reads CASSTVPIWNEQFF. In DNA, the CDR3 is TGTGCCAGTAGTACGGTGCCCATTTGGAATGAGCAGTTCTTC.

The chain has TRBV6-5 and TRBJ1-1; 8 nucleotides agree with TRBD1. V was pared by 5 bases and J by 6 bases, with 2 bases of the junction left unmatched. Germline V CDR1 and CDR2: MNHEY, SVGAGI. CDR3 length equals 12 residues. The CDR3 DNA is TGTGCCAGCAGTCAGGGGGCGGCTGAAGCTTTCTTT. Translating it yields CASSQGAAEAFF.

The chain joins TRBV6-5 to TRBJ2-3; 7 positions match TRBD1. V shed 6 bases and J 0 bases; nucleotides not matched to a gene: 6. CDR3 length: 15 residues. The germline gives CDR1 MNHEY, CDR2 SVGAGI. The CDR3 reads CASSRQGLSTDTQYF. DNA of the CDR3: TGTGCCAGCAGCCGACAGGGTTTGAGCACAGATACGCAGTATTTT.

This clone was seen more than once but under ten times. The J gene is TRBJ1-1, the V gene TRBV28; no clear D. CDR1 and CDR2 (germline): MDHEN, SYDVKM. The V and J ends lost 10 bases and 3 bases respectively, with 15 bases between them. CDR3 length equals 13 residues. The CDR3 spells CAITDPWDTEAFF. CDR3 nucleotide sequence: TGTGCCATTACGGATCCCTGGGACACTGAAGCTTTCTTT.

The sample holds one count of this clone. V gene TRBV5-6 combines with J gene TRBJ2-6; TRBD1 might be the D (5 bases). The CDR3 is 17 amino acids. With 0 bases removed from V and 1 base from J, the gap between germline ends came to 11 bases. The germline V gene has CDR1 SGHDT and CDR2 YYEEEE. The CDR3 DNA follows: TGTGCCAGCAGCTTGGCAGGGTCGATATCTGGGGCCAACGTCCTGACTTTC. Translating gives CASSLAGSISGANVLTF.

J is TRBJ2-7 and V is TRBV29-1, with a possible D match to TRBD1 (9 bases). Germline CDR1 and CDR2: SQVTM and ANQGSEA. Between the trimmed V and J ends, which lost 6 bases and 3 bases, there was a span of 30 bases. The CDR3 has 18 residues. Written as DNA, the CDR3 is TGCAGCGTCGTCCTGGGACAGGGCGTGGCGGGAGGTTACTACGAGCAGTACTTC. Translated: CSVVLGQGVAGGYYEQYF.

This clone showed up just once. The CDR3 region has the DNA TGTGCCAGCAGTATACTGACTAGCGGGAGGCCAACAGATACGCAGTATTTT. Translating it yields CASSILTSGRPTDTQYF. V gene TRBV7-2 combines with J gene TRBJ2-3; TRBD2 aligns across 13 bases. The V gene end was trimmed by 6 bases and the J gene end by 3 bases; junction bases not matched to a gene: 9. The V gene's germline CDR1 is SGHTA and CDR2 FQGNSA. CDR3 size: 17 residues.

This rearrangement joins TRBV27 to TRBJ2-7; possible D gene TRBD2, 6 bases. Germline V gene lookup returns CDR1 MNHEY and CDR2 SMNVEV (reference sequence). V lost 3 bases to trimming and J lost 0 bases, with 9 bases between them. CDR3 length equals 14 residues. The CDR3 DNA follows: TGTGCCAGCAGTTTCCGGGGGTCCTCCTACGAGCAGTACTTC. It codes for CASSFRGSSYEQYF.

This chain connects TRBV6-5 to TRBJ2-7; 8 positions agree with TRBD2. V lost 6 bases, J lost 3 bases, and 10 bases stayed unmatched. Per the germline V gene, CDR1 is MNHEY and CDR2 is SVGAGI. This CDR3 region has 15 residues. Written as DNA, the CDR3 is TGTGCCAGCAGCTCAGCAACTAGCGGTATCTACGAGCAGTACTTC. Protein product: CASSSATSGIYEQYF.

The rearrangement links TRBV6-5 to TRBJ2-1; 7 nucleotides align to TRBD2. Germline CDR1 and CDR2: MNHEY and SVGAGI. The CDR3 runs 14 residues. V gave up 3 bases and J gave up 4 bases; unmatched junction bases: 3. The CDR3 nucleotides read TGTGCCAGCAGTTATGCGGGGGAATACAATGAGCAGTTCTTC. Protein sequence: CASSYAGEYNEQFF.

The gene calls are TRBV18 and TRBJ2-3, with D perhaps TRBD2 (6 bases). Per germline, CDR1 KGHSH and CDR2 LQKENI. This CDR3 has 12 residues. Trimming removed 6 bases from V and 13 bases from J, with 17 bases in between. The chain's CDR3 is CASSPPLGEEYF. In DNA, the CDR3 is TGTGCCAGCTCCCCTCCGCTCGGGGAGGAGTATTTT.

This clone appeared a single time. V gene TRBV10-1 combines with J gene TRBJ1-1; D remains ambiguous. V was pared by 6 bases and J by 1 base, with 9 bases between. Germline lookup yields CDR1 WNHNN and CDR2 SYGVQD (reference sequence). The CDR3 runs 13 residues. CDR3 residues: CASRGSANTEAFF. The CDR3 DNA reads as TGCGCCAGCAGGGGCTCAGCGAACACTGAAGCTTTCTTT.

CDR3 sequence: CASSLSDRAFGNTIYF. The CDR3 region has the DNA TGCGCCAGCAGCTTATCCGACAGGGCTTTTGGAAACACCATATATTTT. The rearrangement links TRBV5-1 to TRBJ1-3, with 7 bases matching TRBD1. The CDR3 loop spans 16 amino acids. Per the germline V gene, CDR1 is SGHRS and CDR2 is YFSETQ. Trimming at V came to 2 bases and at J to 3 bases, leaving 8 bases not matched to a gene.